The source of this TCR beta chain is a study of lymphopenia after photon versus proton radiotherapy. The repertoire was sequenced with immunoSEQ multiplex PCR; TCRdb's copy has only in-frame clones and lacks some. The table shows about 29,000 clones, with about nine tenths occurring only once. With regard to this clone: Its antigen is currently unknown.

Germline CDR1 reads PRHDT; CDR2 reads FYEKMQ (reference sequence). The CDR3 length is 14 residues. V shed 0 bases and J shed 7 bases, with 10 bases lying between them. General study findings and limits: Relative stability marked proton patients; photon patients lost diversity and naive cells. Oligoclonal CD8+ Temra expansion after nadir drove photon patients' diversity drop.

This specimen consisted of peripheral blood, obtained from a patient treated with proton-based radiotherapy. The TCR comes from an older woman with cholangiocarcinoma. Some clones in this sample may be carry-over from other donors' samples. J is TRBJ1-5 and V is TRBV13; D is unclear. This CDR3 reads CASSLGPRGQPQHF. CDR3 DNA: TGTGCCAGCAGCTTAGGACCCCGAGGGCAGCCCCAGCATTTT.